This TCR beta chain was captured by sequencing in a study of memory CD4+ T cells and cytomegalovirus serostatus. In the study overall: Of the healthy Belgian adults, 9 or 10 were CMV seropositive and approximately 25 seronegative. General study results and limits: 67 of 164 known CMV-associated TCRbeta sequences appeared in CD4+ memory.

The V and J ends lost 2 bases and 5 bases, in that order; junction bases with no gene match: 3. Germline V gene sequence: CDR1 KGHSH, CDR2 LQKENI. CDR3 size: 14 residues. Concerning this clone itself: The target antigen is unknown.

Single viable CD3+CD4+CD8-CD45RO+ cells were sorted as the memory CD4+ T cells. Clones were sequenced by immunoSEQ multiplex PCR, and TCRdb holds only the in-frame ones, with some missing. The table lists about 53,000 clones, about 81% of them singletons. Sequenced material: memory CD4+ T cells from blood. The J gene is TRBJ2-7, the V gene TRBV18; 10 nucleotides match TRBD1. The sequence derives from an adult in good health and CMV-seronegative. CDR3 region: CASSPGGQGNEQYF. The CDR3, as DNA: TGTGCCAGCTCACCAGGGGGACAGGGGAACGAGCAGTACTTC.